This TCR beta chain was sequenced for a study of metastatic and nonmetastatic thyroid tumors (dated by TCRdb to the early 2020s). About the investigation overall: For patients with malignant and with benign thyroid disease, the researchers compared repertoires between peripheral blood samples and tumor or nodule tissue samples. Results and caveats for the whole study, not just this receptor: In both blood and tumor samples, TCR beta diversity was reported to be significantly higher in malignant tumors than in benign nodules.

Deletion took 5 bases off V and 7 bases off J, with a span of 11 bases between the germline ends. According to the germline V gene, CDR1 reads SGHTA and CDR2 reads FQGNSA. The CDR3 numbers 12 residues from cysteine through phenylalanine. Kept here is only the CDR3 DNA, which spans 36 bases and is read in frame from base 1. The table lists this clone with a few counts. What antigen it recognizes has not been identified. No much larger clone exists at a distance of one base, and base qualities are not known. No patient had received any treatment before thyroid surgery. The study retrospectively analysed patient clinical samples collected from the early 2010s to the late 2010s using T-cell receptor beta sequencing. The library was built by means of PCR. Sequenced using an Illumina HiSeq 4000. High-throughput sequencing was used to profile the TCR beta-chain CDR3 region of every patient. In the paper's pipeline: Drawing on CDR3 differences between clinicopathological groups, the researchers built a classifier meant to tell apart patients with distant-metastatic papillary thyroid cancer. The Shannon index was used to assess repertoire diversity, and the Morisita-Horn index was used to assess tumor-blood repertoire similarity. The raw public reads went through TCRdb reprocessing: fastp at Q25, MiXCR clone calling, in-frame beta chains kept. None of the V and J calls come from the authors' own analysis; TCRdb made them. The sample records roughly 6,100 clones, about 29% of which are singletons. Less than 60% of the sample rests with the top ten.

Sequenced input: adjacent normal tissue. The sequence derives from a female donor with papillary thyroid cancer or a benign thyroid nodule (not recorded which). Some clones in this sample may be carry-over from other donors' samples. The chain is assembled from TRBV7-2 and TRBJ1-2, with the D segment identity uncertain. The CDR3 in this case is CASSIYSGGYTF. The bases read TGTGCCAGCAGCATCTATAGTGGTGGCTACACCTTC.